This TCR beta chain was found in a study of long-term antiretroviral therapy in people with HIV. Study overall: It was about a decade after the earliest samples that the 2015 immediate-ART recommendation appeared.

United States facilities provided treatment to all participants with HIV. Trimming pared 0 bases from V and 4 bases from J, leaving 16 bases between. CDR1 LGHNA and CDR2 YSLEER come from the germline V gene. The CDR3 length is 18 residues. Study-level results: Post-ART samples showed increased diversity that remained below transplant donor control levels. On ART adherence, viral resistance or therapy changes, no data were available.

The run of the v3.0 immunoSEQ assay was at survey level. Here immunoSEQ multiplex PCR was the method, and the copy in TCRdb shows in-frame clones only, minus some. The data hold roughly 20,000 clones, with around 90% observed a single time. Details on this clone: The antigen remains undetermined.

The chain employs TRBV4-3 and TRBJ2-6; the D is unclear. The receptor was derived from a man between 18 and 29 years old with HIV. The specimen was unsorted PBMCs, collected 2.1 years after starting antiretroviral therapy. The CDR3 loop is CASSQDRTGVWGANVLTF. CDR3 in DNA: TGCGCCAGCAGCCAAGATCGTACCGGTGTTTGGGGGGCCAACGTCCTGACTTTC.